This TCR beta chain was identified during a study of shared clonotypes between healthy human individuals. Concerning this clone: The antigen is undetermined.

Replicate sorted-subset PCRs were loaded with about 0.2 ug DNA, tens of thousands of T cell genomes. How the authors handled the data: From ImmunoSEQ came sequences covering only the junction and carrying no quality scores, so filtering differed. The repertoire was sequenced with immunoSEQ multiplex PCR; TCRdb's copy has only in-frame clones and lacks some. D and trimming come from the DNA, and the V and J calls and clone size come from that table. The repertoire holds around 2,000,000 clones, with 85% to 95% as singletons. Positive CCR7 selection of CD45RO-negative cells yielded the naive CD8 cells, and terminally differentiated effector memory CD45RA+ cells were excluded. Per the germline V gene, CDR1 is SGDLS and CDR2 is YYNGEE. Trimming removed 4 bases at V and 1 base at J, with 15 bases between. The CDR3 consists of 16 residues. Notes on the study in general: Estimated richness was generally greater in naive than memory subsets. The genetic and exposure-history diversity represented was limited by few donors.

The chain employs TRBV9 and TRBJ1-3; D unresolved. Sequencing was done on a sample of naive CD8+ T cells from PBMCs. The sequence came from a young man in good health. Some clones in this sample may be carry-over from other donors' samples. CDR3 loop: CASSPGRRESGNTIYF. The CDR3 DNA is TGTGCCAGCAGCCCCGGTAGAAGGGAATCTGGAAACACCATATATTTT.